The sequence of this T cell receptor (beta chain) was determined in a study of blood T cell repertoires in COVID-19. Study background: COVID-19 samples from acute and convalescent phases originated in the United States, Italy and Spain. Sample material is recorded as cDNA or gDNA derived from T cells, B-cell-depleted T cells, or PBMCs.

V trimming: 4 bases; J trimming: 1 base; junction bases outside the gene matches: 12. The CDR3 totals 18 residues. Germline loops: CDR1 KGHDR, CDR2 SFDVKD. Original data processing: Amplification from reference gene primers served as the basis for estimated nucleated cell counts. Assay: immunoSEQ multiplex PCR; the TCRdb copy retains only in-frame clones and omits some. V and J calls and clone size follow that table, whereas D and trimming were derived from the DNA. The sample lists tens of thousands of clones, roughly 87% occurring once. This chain connects TRBV24-1 to TRBJ1-3, with 7 positions matching TRBD1. The TCR originated in a male donor with acute or convalescent COVID-19. Sample: peripheral blood. CDR3 sequence: CATSDPPGQGGSGNTIYF. The CDR3 DNA reads as TGTGCCACCAGTGACCCCCCGGGGCAGGGGGGATCTGGAAACACCATATATTTT.